This T cell receptor (beta chain) comes out of a study of graft-versus-host responses after intestinal transplantation. Background on the study: Each transplant was multivisceral, liver-intestinal, or isolated intestinal. Every one of the recipients received anti-thymocyte globulin induction and afterwards took tacrolimus and steroids for 3 to 4 years.

V was clipped by 4 bases and J by 1 base, with 7 bases between them. Looked up from germline, CDR1 is LNHDA and CDR2 is SQIVND (reference sequence). The CDR3 runs to 13 residues. The study, taken as a whole, reports: GvH clones occurred in recipient marrow; some first appeared in ileum or blood.

With regard to this clone: No antigen is known for it.

TCRdb's table, derived via immunoSEQ multiplex PCR, lists solely in-frame clones and lacks some. The sample has about 96,000 clones, roughly 92% seen once. V is TRBV19 and J is TRBJ2-5; D is unresolved. This specimen was unstimulated CD4+ T cells sorted from spleen or lymph node cells, taken before intestinal transplant. The TCR comes from a human donor who received an intestinal transplant. The CDR3 DNA is TGTGCCAGTAGTAACGGGCTCCAAGAGACCCAGTACTTC. It translates to CASSNGLQETQYF.